Presented here are 3 T cell receptor beta chains from one specimen sequenced in a study of T-cell reconstitution after alpha-beta-depleted transplantation in children. The authors prepared the TCRbeta library with unique molecular identifiers. Each CDR3 protein gets one entry after TCRdb re-called the PCR reads with MiXCR. The table lists a few hundred thousand distinct CDR3 sequences, 20% of them singletons. Sequences were derived from PBMCs from the stem cell graft donor, sampled from the stem cell graft. The receptor set was obtained from a human donor who donated a stem cell graft to a child with acute myeloid leukemia.

This clonotype was seen more than once but under ten times. The chain carries TRBV15 and TRBJ1-1; 8 positions match TRBD1. Trimming took 8 bases from V and 4 from J; bases not matched to a gene: 3. The length of the CDR3 is 12 residues. CDR1 is LNHNV, CDR2 YYDKDF, per germline (reference sequence). This chain's CDR3 is CATSDRGTEAFF. CDR3 nucleotide sequence: TGTGCCACCTCAGACAGGGGCACTGAAGCTTTCTTT.

This clonotype was recorded many times. The chain employs TRBV10-3 and TRBJ2-5, with a weak D call TRBD1 (6 bases). The CDR3 has 11 residues. V was trimmed by 6 bases and J by 4 bases, leaving 6 bases between them. Germline V gives CDR1 ENHRY, CDR2 SYGVKD. Here the CDR3 reads CAIRQGETQYF. CDR3 coding DNA: TGTGCCATCAGACAGGGAGAGACCCAGTACTTC.

The chain recombines TRBV24-1 with TRBJ2-5; 11 bases are shared with TRBD2. The CDR3 spans 18 residues. CDR1 KGHDR and CDR2 SFDVKD come from the germline V gene. Losses at the gene ends were 3 bases for V and 3 bases for J; bases not matched to a gene: 11. CDR3 region: CATSDPSRGLAGEETQYF. DNA for the CDR3: TGTGCCACCAGTGATCCGTCTAGAGGACTAGCGGGCGAAGAGACCCAGTACTTC.